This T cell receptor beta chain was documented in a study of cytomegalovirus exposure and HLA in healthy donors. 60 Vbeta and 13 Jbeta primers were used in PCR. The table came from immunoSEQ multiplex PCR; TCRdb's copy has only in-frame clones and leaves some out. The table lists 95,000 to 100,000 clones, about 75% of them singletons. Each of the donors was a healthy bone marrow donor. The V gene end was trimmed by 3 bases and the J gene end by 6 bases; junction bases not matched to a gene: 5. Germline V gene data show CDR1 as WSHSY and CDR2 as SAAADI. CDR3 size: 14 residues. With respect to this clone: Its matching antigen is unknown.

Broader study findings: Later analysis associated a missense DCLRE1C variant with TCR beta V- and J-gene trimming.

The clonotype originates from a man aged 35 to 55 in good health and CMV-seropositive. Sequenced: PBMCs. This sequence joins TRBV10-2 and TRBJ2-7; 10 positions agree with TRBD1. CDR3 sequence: CASSERDRGFEQYF. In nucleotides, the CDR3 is TGCGCCAGCAGTGAAAGGGACAGGGGATTCGAGCAGTACTTC.